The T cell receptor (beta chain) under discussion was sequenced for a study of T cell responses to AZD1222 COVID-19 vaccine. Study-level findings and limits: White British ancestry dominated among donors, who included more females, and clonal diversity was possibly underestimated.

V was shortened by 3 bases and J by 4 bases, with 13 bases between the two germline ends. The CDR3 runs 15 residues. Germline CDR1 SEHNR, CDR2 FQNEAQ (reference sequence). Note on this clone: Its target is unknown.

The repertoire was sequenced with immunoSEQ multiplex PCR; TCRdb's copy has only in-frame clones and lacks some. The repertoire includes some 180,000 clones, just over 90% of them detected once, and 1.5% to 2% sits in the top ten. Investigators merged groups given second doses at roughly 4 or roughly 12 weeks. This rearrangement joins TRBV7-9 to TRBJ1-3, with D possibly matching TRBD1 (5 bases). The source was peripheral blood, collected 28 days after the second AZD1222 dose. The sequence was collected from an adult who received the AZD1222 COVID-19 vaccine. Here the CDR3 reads CASSFWGREGNTIYF. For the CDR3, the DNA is TGTGCCAGCAGCTTTTGGGGCAGGGAGGGAAACACCATATATTTT.